The 5 T cell receptor beta chains below all came from one sample that was sequenced in a study of human T cells and chemical hapten exposure. TCRdb redid the calling of the RACE reads with MiXCR, one entry per CDR3 protein. The data contain about 82,000 distinct CDR3 sequences, 10% to 15% of them seen just once; the ten biggest clones take up 5.7%. Time point reported: patch test 3, about 24 weeks after DPC sensitization. As for treatment: therapeutic diphenylcyclopropenone sensitization with weekly scalp DPC. Here the sequenced sample was whole blood, taken in connection with sensitization to the hapten diphenylcyclopropenone (DPC). These receptors originate from a woman between 45 and 60 years old with alopecia areata. Some clones in this sample may be carry-over from other donors' samples.

The chain is built from TRBV20-1 and TRBJ1-1; 9 nucleotides agree with TRBD1. CDR1 DFQATT and CDR2 SNEGSKA come from the germline V gene (reference sequence). This CDR3 comprises 13 residues. The ends lost 7 bases at V and 5 bases at J; junction bases unmatched: 8. In DNA, the CDR3 is TGCAGTGTCCCGGGACAGGGTAGGACTGAAGCTTTCTTT. Residues: CSVPGQGRTEAFF.

The CDR3 DNA reads as TGTGCCAGCAGTTTAGGGCAATTCGCTGGCTACACCTTC. This sequence encodes CASSLGQFAGYTF. This chain uses TRBV27 with TRBJ1-2; D gene uncertain. The CDR3 consists of 13 residues. V was pared by 2 bases and J by 7 bases, with 11 bases between. Germline V gene sequence: CDR1 MNHEY, CDR2 SMNVEV (reference sequence).

This clonotype was seen repeatedly, ten times or more. The rearrangement links TRBV7-9 to TRBJ1-5; D perhaps matches TRBD1 (5 bases). Germline CDR1 SEHNR, CDR2 FQNEAQ (reference sequence). This CDR3 is built from 18 residues. The ends were cut back, 0 bases at V and 1 base at J, with 16 bases in the middle. The CDR3 bases are TGTGCCAGCAGCTTAGCGCTTGATGGGGGATCGAGCAATCAGCCCCAGCATTTT. As protein: CASSLALDGGSSNQPQHF.

This clonotype turned up a few times. The chain joins TRBV5-1 to TRBJ2-7; 11 nucleotides match TRBD1. The V gene's germline CDR1 is SGHRS and CDR2 YFSETQ. This CDR3 is 15 amino acids long. V dropped 4 bases and J dropped 2; count of bases not matched to a gene: 5. CDR3 loop: CASSREGQGAYEQYF. As DNA, the CDR3 is TGCGCCAGCAGCCGCGAGGGACAGGGGGCCTACGAGCAGTACTTC. The full variable domain, with the rest looked up from reference TRBV5-1 and TRBJ2-7, is KAGVTQTPRYLIKTRGQQVTLSCSPISGHRSVSWYQQTPGQGLQFLFEYFSETQRNKGNFPGRFSGRQFSNSRSEMNVSTLELGDSALYLCASSREGQGAYEQYFGPGTRLTVT.

In this sample, this clonotype turned up many times. The chain joins TRBV20-1 to TRBJ2-7; the D gene is possibly TRBD2 (5 bases). V shed 3 bases and J shed 5 bases, with 11 bases lying between them. Germline V gene data show CDR1 as DFQATT and CDR2 as SNEGSKA (reference sequence). There are 12 residues in the CDR3. The CDR3 DNA reads TGCAGTGCTAGTGAGGGCCCCCACGAGCAGTACTTC. Its translation: CSASEGPHEQYF.